These 5 T cell receptor beta chains were sequenced from one sample in a study of blood T cell repertoires in COVID-19. Here immunoSEQ multiplex PCR was the method, and the copy in TCRdb shows in-frame clones only, minus some. The data hold about 120,000 clones, with around 89% observed a single time. Sequenced material: peripheral blood. The source is an older woman with COVID-19, enrolled during active disease.

The chain has TRBV5-6 and TRBJ1-1, with D tentatively TRBD1 (6 bases). Per germline, CDR1 SGHDT and CDR2 YYEEEE. The germline V and J ends were trimmed by 6 bases and 1 base, with 16 bases remaining between them. This CDR3 spans 15 amino acids. The CDR3 protein is CASTPGVLRNTEAFF. The CDR3 DNA is TGTGCCAGCACCCCAGGGGTCTTACGGAACACTGAAGCTTTCTTT.

V gene TRBV5-5 combines with J gene TRBJ1-3, with D possibly matching TRBD1 (6 bases). The CDR3 has 15 amino acids. Germline lookup yields CDR1 SGHKS and CDR2 YYEKEE (reference sequence). Trimming removed 2 bases at V and 7 bases at J, with 16 bases between. The CDR3 sequence is CASSFLGQLWNTIYF. The CDR3 nucleotides are TGTGCCAGCAGCTTCCTCGGACAGCTCTGGAACACCATATATTTT.

The chain has TRBV28 and TRBJ2-2; the match to TRBD1 covers 8 bases. The germline CDR1 and CDR2 sequences are MDHEN and SYDVKM. V lost 5 bases and J lost 5; bases outside the gene matches: 4. This CDR3 region has 14 residues. DNA of the CDR3: TGTGCCAGCAGTACTTGGACAGGGACCGGGGAGCTGTTTTTT. It yields the protein CASSTWTGTGELFF.

This chain uses TRBV15 with TRBJ2-1; 8 positions agree with TRBD2. The V gene's germline CDR1 is LNHNV and CDR2 YYDKDF (reference sequence). Trimming removed 1 base from V and 9 bases from J; junction bases left unmatched: 8. The CDR3 runs 15 residues. The CDR3 coding sequence is TGTGCCACCAGCAGAGGGGGACTAGTGAGTGTTGAGCAGTTCTTC. This sequence encodes CATSRGGLVSVEQFF. The entire variable domain, with the rest obtained from reference TRBV15 and TRBJ2-1, is as follows: DAMVIQNPRYQVTQFGKPVTLSCSQTLNHNVMYWYQQKSSQAPKLLFHYYDKDFNNEADTPDNFQSRRPNTSFCFLDIRSPGLGDTAMYLCATSRGGLVSVEQFFGPGTRLTVL.

The chain's CDR3 is CASSPLSPAGETQYF. DNA of the CDR3: TGTGCCAGCAGTCCCCTCTCACCGGCGGGGGAGACCCAGTACTTC. The chain uses TRBV28 and TRBJ2-5; D possibly corresponds to TRBD2 (6 bases). The CDR3 consists of 15 residues. V was cut by 5 bases and J by 5 bases, with 18 bases left in between. Germline CDR1 is MDHEN and CDR2 is SYDVKM.